Presented here are 8 T cell receptor beta chains from one specimen sequenced in a study of a mutant IDH1 vaccine in newly diagnosed glioma. As for time point: week 11, during vaccination. Vaccine doses each comprised 300 ug of mutant IDH1 20-mer peptide, with topical imiquimod. Profiled with immunoSEQ multiplex PCR; TCRdb holds only in-frame clones, not every one. The profile shows 40,000 to 55,000 clones, roughly nine tenths of them singletons. These receptors lack a known antigen. The specimen was PBMCs, collected from a glioma patient whose treatment included an IDH1 peptide vaccine. The receptors shown here come from a man in his fifties or sixties with glioma.

The chain carries TRBV6-5 and TRBJ1-2; TRBD1 agrees at 9 bases. The V gene end was trimmed by 6 bases and the J gene end by 6 bases; junction bases not matched to a gene: 11. Germline values: CDR1 MNHEY, CDR2 SVGAGI. The CDR3 contains 15 residues. CDR3 nucleotide sequence: TGTGCCAGCAGAACAACGGGACAGGGCAGAAATGGCTACACCTTC. Its protein is CASRTTGQGRNGYTF.

V gene TRBV10-3 combines with J gene TRBJ2-7; possible D gene TRBD2, 5 bases. CDR1 and CDR2 from the germline V gene are ENHRY and SYGVKD. The CDR3 is made up of 12 amino acids. V lost 5 bases and J lost 6, with 11 bases in between. The CDR3 nucleotides are TGTGCCATCAGTAACCGGGCGGGCGAGCAGTACTTC. Amino acids: CAISNRAGEQYF.

This chain links TRBV30 with TRBJ1-2, with 10 positions matching TRBD1. The CDR3 loop spans 15 amino acids. CDR1 and CDR2 (germline): GTSNPN, SVGIG (reference sequence). After removal of 0 bases from V and 8 bases from J, the junction contained 9 bases not matched to a gene. CDR3 amino acids: CAWSVLRQGAGGYTF. CDR3 DNA: TGTGCCTGGAGTGTACTTCGACAGGGGGCGGGAGGCTACACCTTC.

The V call is TRBV18, the J call TRBJ1-2, with TRBD1 as a possible D gene (5 bases). The CDR3 is made up of 15 amino acids. Between the trimmed V and J ends, which lost 3 bases and 3 bases, there was a span of 14 bases. CDR1 is KGHSH, CDR2 LQKENI, per germline. The chain's CDR3 is CASSPSGREDYGYTF. Here the CDR3 DNA reads TGTGCCAGCTCACCCTCGGGCAGGGAAGACTATGGCTACACCTTC.

The chain joins TRBV6-6 to TRBJ2-3, with 7 positions matching TRBD2. The trim removed 0 bases at V and 4 bases at J, leaving 7 bases unmatched. Germline CDR1 MNHNY, CDR2 SVGAGI (reference sequence). This CDR3 region has 16 residues. CDR3 coding DNA: TGTGCCAGCAGTTACTCGGAGGCGGGGAGGGCAGATACGCAGTATTTT. Its translation is CASSYSEAGRADTQYF.

CDR3 in DNA: TGTGCCAGCAGTTACCTAGCGGGAGGAGGCTATGAGCAGTTCTTC. It encodes CASSYLAGGGYEQFF. The chain carries TRBV6-6 and TRBJ2-1; 11 bases are a match to TRBD2. Unmatched junction bases numbered 5, after V lost 2 bases and J lost 8 bases. The CDR3 contains 15 residues. Germline-derived CDR1 and CDR2 are MNHNY and SVGAGI (reference sequence).

The chain links TRBV29-1 to TRBJ1-3; no clear D gene. The CDR3 consists of 11 residues. With 2 bases removed from V and 1 base from J, the gap between germline ends came to 0 bases. Germline CDR1 is SQVTM and CDR2 is ANQGSEA. The CDR3 sequence: CSVESGNTIYF. DNA of the CDR3: TGCAGCGTTGAATCTGGAAACACCATATATTTT. The full variable domain, with the rest looked up from reference TRBV29-1 and TRBJ1-3, is SAVISQKPSRDICQRGTSLTIQCQVDSQVTMMFWYRQQPGQSLTLIATANQGSEATYESGFVIDKFPISRPNLTFSTLTVSNMSPEDSSIYLCSVESGNTIYFGEGSWLTVV.

The chain has TRBV30 and TRBJ2-3; D ambiguous. The ends were cut back, 0 bases at V and 1 base at J, with 5 bases in the middle. Germline lookup yields CDR1 GTSNPN and CDR2 SVGIG (reference sequence). CDR3 length: 13 residues. The CDR3 is CAWSVIRTDTQYF. The CDR3 nucleotides read TGTGCCTGGAGTGTAATCCGCACAGATACGCAGTATTTT.